Each of the 27 T cell receptor beta chains below was sequenced from the same sample in a study of shared clonotypes between healthy human individuals. The data were produced by immunoSEQ multiplex PCR, yet TCRdb's version contains in-frame clones alone and is incomplete. The data show some 490,000 clones, with 60% to 80% seen just once and approximately 12% held by the top ten. The sequenced material came from PBMCs. All receptors derive from a woman in her thirties or forties in good health. Some clones in this sample may be carry-over from other donors' samples.

This clone came up a few times. This chain connects TRBV5-1 to TRBJ2-5; 7 bases are shared with TRBD1. The germline gives CDR1 SGHRS, CDR2 YFSETQ. Losses at the gene ends were 0 bases for V and 5 bases for J; bases not matched to a gene: 16. This CDR3 is built from 18 residues. CDR3 sequence: CASSLATPSTGRRETQYF. The CDR3 DNA follows: TGCGCCAGCAGCTTGGCCACCCCTTCGACAGGGCGTCGGGAGACCCAGTACTTC.

The CDR3 reads CASNPPDRSNEKLFF. As DNA, the CDR3 is TGTGCCAGCAATCCCCCGGACAGGTCTAATGAAAAACTGTTTTTT. The chain combines TRBV7-3 with TRBJ1-4; 7 bases map to TRBD1. Germline lookup yields CDR1 SGHTA and CDR2 FQGTGA. Unmatched junction bases numbered 8, after V lost 7 bases and J lost 3 bases. The CDR3 contains 15 residues.

Of note for this clone: This probably arose from a read error, given a far larger clone one base away. Different DNA sequences within this sample yield the same CDR3. The chain is built from TRBV30 and TRBJ2-5; unclear D gene. The CDR3 length is 12 residues. Deletions cut 0 bases from V and 2 bases from J, with 4 bases between. Germline values: CDR1 GTSNPN, CDR2 SVGIG (reference sequence). The CDR3 DNA reads as TGTGCCTGGAGTGTGCAGCAAGAGACCCAGTACTTC. This encodes CAWSVQQETQYF.

This clone was detected many times. This chain uses TRBV6-1 with TRBJ2-7, with 10 bases fitting TRBD1. The germline V gene has CDR1 MNHNS and CDR2 SASEGT. The CDR3 sequence is 13 residues long. V dropped 5 bases and J dropped 3; count of bases not matched to a gene: 1. CDR3 in DNA: TGTGCCAGCAGTTGGGACAGGGGCTACGAGCAGTACTTC. Protein: CASSWDRGYEQYF.

This clone was picked up a small number of times. The chain is built from TRBV30 and TRBJ1-4; D not certain. V gave up 0 bases and J gave up 4 bases, with 15 bases separating them. CDR1 is GTSNPN and CDR2 is SVGIG in the germline V gene (reference sequence). The CDR3 sequence is 16 residues long. CDR3 sequence (DNA): TGTGCCTGGAGTGTACGGTCCGGACTCAGTAATGAAAAACTGTTTTTT. It specifies CAWSVRSGLSNEKLFF.

The chain couples TRBV28 to TRBJ2-4; possibly TRBD2 for D (5 bases). The CDR3 sequence is 15 residues long. V lost 3 bases, J lost 3 bases, and 12 bases lay in between. CDR1 MDHEN and CDR2 SYDVKM come from the germline V gene. The CDR3: CASSFRGEGKNIQYF. In DNA form, the CDR3 reads TGTGCCAGCAGTTTTCGAGGTGAGGGCAAAAACATTCAGTACTTC. The full variable domain, its missing parts supplied by reference TRBV28 and TRBJ2-4, is DVKVTQSSRYLVKRTGEKVFLECVQDMDHENMFWYRQDPGLGLRLIYFSYDVKMKEKGDIPEGYSVSREKKERFSLILESASTNQTSMYLCASSFRGEGKNIQYFGAGTRLSVL.

The chain is built from TRBV28 and TRBJ1-5; 10 bases are shared with TRBD1. Germline assignment: CDR1 MDHEN and CDR2 SYDVKM. The CDR3 runs to 18 residues. V was pared by 7 bases and J by 0 bases, with 12 bases of the junction left unmatched. In nucleotides, the CDR3 is TGTGCCAGCATGAGTCGGGACGGGACAGGGGCTAGCAATCAGCCCCAGCATTTT. Encoded protein: CASMSRDGTGASNQPQHF.

This clone was observed a single time. V is TRBV6-1 and J is TRBJ2-1; D uncertain. With 0 bases removed from V and 6 bases from J, the gap between germline ends came to 12 bases. CDR1 is MNHNS, CDR2 SASEGT, per germline. This CDR3 has 15 amino acids. The CDR3 sequence is CASSEAGYLLNEQFF. Here the CDR3 DNA reads TGTGCCAGCAGTGAAGCGGGCTACCTCCTCAATGAGCAGTTCTTC.

The chain recombines TRBV6-6 with TRBJ2-1, with D unclear. The V end was cut by 6 bases, the J end by 9 bases, with 18 bases between. The CDR3 runs 14 residues. Germline loops: CDR1 MNHNY, CDR2 SVGAGI (reference sequence). The CDR3 loop is CASRDVRNRAEQFF. CDR3 nucleotide sequence: TGTGCCAGCAGAGACGTGCGGAATAGGGCTGAGCAGTTCTTC.

This clone showed up just a few times. V gene TRBV5-1 combines with J gene TRBJ2-7; a possible D gene is TRBD1 (5 bases). Germline lookup yields CDR1 SGHRS and CDR2 YFSETQ. V dropped 0 bases and J dropped 11 bases, with 15 bases sitting between them. The CDR3 is made up of 13 amino acids. The CDR3 here is CASSLESQDVKYF. CDR3 sequence (DNA): TGCGCCAGCAGCTTGGAATCACAGGACGTTAAGTACTTC. Using reference TRBV5-1 and TRBJ2-7 for the parts outside the CDR3, the full variable domain is KAGVTQTPRYLIKTRGQQVTLSCSPISGHRSVSWYQQTPGQGLQFLFEYFSETQRNKGNFPGRFSGRQFSNSRSEMNVSTLELGDSALYLCASSLESQDVKYFGPGTRLTVT.

The V gene is TRBV30, the J gene TRBJ2-7; TRBD2 is a possible D gene (5 bases). Germline assignment: CDR1 GTSNPN and CDR2 SVGIG (reference sequence). CDR3 size: 17 residues. V lost 2 bases and J 2 bases, leaving 22 bases between the germline ends. As DNA, the CDR3 is TGTGCCTGGAGTAAGGTCTCTAGCTGGGTTACCCCCTACGAGCAGTACTTC. Translating gives CAWSKVSSWVTPYEQYF.

V is TRBV10-1 and J is TRBJ2-5, with D possibly called TRBD1 or TRBD2 (6 bases each). The germline V and J ends were trimmed by 2 bases and 5 bases, with 15 bases remaining between them. This CDR3 spans 15 amino acids. Germline loops: CDR1 WNHNN, CDR2 SYGVQD (reference sequence). The CDR3 DNA reads as TGCGCCAGCAGTGAGGGGTCGGGGGCGCGGGAGACCCAGTACTTC. It yields the protein CASSEGSGARETQYF.

The gene calls are TRBV10-3 and TRBJ1-2; D unresolved. The CDR3 has 14 residues. V lost 9 bases and J lost 6, with 20 bases in between. Per the germline V gene, CDR1 is ENHRY and CDR2 is SYGVKD. In DNA, the CDR3 is TGTGCCATGAGGTCTTCGGGATTCTGGGATGGCTACACCTTC. Translated: CAMRSSGFWDGYTF.

The chain links TRBV5-1 to TRBJ2-7, with 11 bases lining up with TRBD2. CDR1 and CDR2 (germline): SGHRS, YFSETQ. The CDR3 length is 17 residues. V lost 3 bases to trimming and J lost 3 bases; unmatched junction nucleotides: 11. The CDR3 bases are TGCGCCAGCAGCTCACTTTTCACTAGCGGGAGTGTCTACGAGCAGTACTTC. It encodes CASSSLFTSGSVYEQYF.

In this sample, this clone turned up once. J is TRBJ2-1 and V is TRBV27; D could derive from TRBD1 or TRBD2 (5 bases each). CDR3 length: 14 residues. Germline values: CDR1 MNHEY, CDR2 SMNVEV (reference sequence). V was pared by 2 bases and J by 6 bases, with 11 bases between. As DNA, the CDR3 is TGTGCCAGCAGTTTAGAGGGGCCTCCCAATGAGCAGTTCTTC. Translating it yields CASSLEGPPNEQFF.

V and J are TRBV12-1 and TRBJ2-5; TRBD2 was called by the table and not checked on the DNA. TRBV12-1 is a pseudogene. This CDR3 has 17 residues. Here the CDR3 DNA reads TGTGCCAGCAGCCCCTTAGGGGGACTAGCGGTCCAAGAGACCCAGTACTTC. It is translated as CASSPLGGLAVQETQYF.

The J gene is TRBJ2-5, the V gene TRBV4-1, with 8 bases lining up with TRBD2. CDR1 and CDR2 from the germline V gene are MGHRA and YSYEKL. This CDR3 is 16 amino acids long. V was pared by 3 bases and J by 4 bases, with 10 bases of the junction left unmatched. CDR3: CASSHPGRGGGETQYF. CDR3 sequence (DNA): TGCGCCAGCAGCCACCCAGGTCGGGGGGGAGGAGAGACCCAGTACTTC.

The chain is built from TRBV2 and TRBJ2-3; D is ambiguous. The germline V and J ends were trimmed by 7 bases and 0 bases, with 8 bases remaining between them. This CDR3 comprises 13 residues. The V gene's germline CDR1 is SNHLY and CDR2 FYNNEI. In nucleotides, the CDR3 is TGTGCCAGCATGGGAACAAGCACAGATACGCAGTATTTT. Translation gives CASMGTSTDTQYF. Using reference TRBV2 and TRBJ2-3 for the parts outside the CDR3, the full variable domain is EPEVTQTPSHQVTQMGQEVILRCVPISNHLYFYWYRQILGQKVEFLVSFYNNEISEKSEIFDDQFSVERPDGSNFTLKIRSTKLEDSAMYFCASMGTSTDTQYFGPGTRLTVL.

The V call is TRBV9, the J call TRBJ1-2; D is perhaps TRBD1 (5 bases). Germline values: CDR1 SGDLS, CDR2 YYNGEE. V lost 4 bases and J lost 4, with 20 bases in between. CDR3 length: 16 amino acids. The CDR3 DNA follows: TGTGCCAGCAGCCCTTCGGCAGGGTCTGGGGCCTATGGCTACACCTTC. It encodes CASSPSAGSGAYGYTF. The variable domain in full, with the rest retrieved from reference TRBV9 and TRBJ1-2, is DSGVTQTPKHLITATGQRVTLRCSPRSGDLSVYWYQQSLDQGLQFLIQYYNGEERAKGNILERFSAQQFPDLHSELNLSSLELGDSALYFCASSPSAGSGAYGYTFGSGTRLTVV.

This clone occurred once. The chain uses TRBV4-1 and TRBJ1-5; possible D gene TRBD1, 5 bases. The length of the CDR3 is 14 residues. Deletions cut 3 bases from V and 6 bases from J, with 12 bases between. From germline, CDR1 is MGHRA and CDR2 YSYEKL. Written as DNA, the CDR3 is TGCGCCAGCAGCCAGCCAGGGACTTTTCAGCCCCAGCATTTT. Translation gives CASSQPGTFQPQHF.

The rearrangement joins TRBV27 to TRBJ2-3; 10 bases match TRBD2. The CDR3 consists of 16 residues. V shed 5 bases, J shed 3 bases, and the junction held 8 bases outside the gene matches. Germline V CDR1 and CDR2: MNHEY, SMNVEV (reference sequence). The CDR3 loop is CASSPGSGRRTDTQYF. The CDR3 region has the DNA TGTGCCAGCAGTCCGGGTAGCGGGAGGAGGACAGATACGCAGTATTTT.

The V and J genes are TRBV5-1 and TRBJ2-1; 7 nucleotides agree with TRBD1. In germline, CDR1 is SGHRS, CDR2 YFSETQ. The J segment lost 2 bases and the V segment lost 4 bases, leaving 3 bases of the junction unmatched. This CDR3 has 14 residues. Here the CDR3 reads CASSRDRAYNEQFF. CDR3 sequence (DNA): TGCGCCAGCAGCAGAGACAGGGCCTACAATGAGCAGTTCTTC.

The rearrangement joins TRBV27 to TRBJ2-1, with 9 bases matching TRBD2. Germline values: CDR1 MNHEY, CDR2 SMNVEV (reference sequence). The CDR3 loop spans 16 amino acids. V was pared by 5 bases and J by 4 bases, with 9 bases of the junction left unmatched. The CDR3 loop is CASSPSPSGVYNEQFF. CDR3 nucleotide sequence: TGTGCCAGCAGTCCCTCTCCTAGCGGGGTTTACAATGAGCAGTTCTTC.

This rearrangement joins TRBV9 to TRBJ2-7, with D perhaps given as TRBD1 or TRBD2 (5 bases each). The germline V and J ends were trimmed by 1 base and 9 bases, with 17 bases remaining between them. From germline, CDR1 is SGDLS and CDR2 YYNGEE. The CDR3 totals 14 residues. The CDR3 loop is CASSVRDGDFAQYF. The CDR3 DNA reads TGTGCCAGCAGCGTAAGGGACGGCGACTTCGCGCAGTACTTC.

This clone was counted once. The chain uses TRBV20-1 and TRBJ2-3; D not certain. Between the trimmed V and J ends, which lost 5 bases and 7 bases, there was a span of 4 bases. Germline V lookup: CDR1 DFQATT, CDR2 SNEGSKA (reference sequence). CDR3 length equals 9 residues. In DNA form, the CDR3 reads TGCAGTGCTGTGAATACGCAGTATTTT. Its protein product is CSAVNTQYF.

J is TRBJ2-5 and V is TRBV25-1; no clear D. V was clipped by 3 bases and J by 1 base, with 6 bases between them. Germline CDR1 reads MGHDK; CDR2 reads SYGVNS. The CDR3 is made up of 13 amino acids. CDR3 bases: TGTGCCAGCAGTGACTACCGCCAAGAGACCCAGTACTTC. Its protein product is CASSDYRQETQYF.

The chain has TRBV11-2 and TRBJ1-1; tentative D call: TRBD1 (5 bases). Trimming stripped 1 base from V and 1 base from J, with 13 bases between. CDR1 is SGHAT and CDR2 is FQNNGV in the germline V gene. The CDR3 is made up of 16 amino acids. The CDR3 is CASSLARGARNTEAFF. Written as DNA, the CDR3 is TGTGCCAGCAGCTTAGCGCGTGGGGCACGGAACACTGAAGCTTTCTTT.